This TCR beta chain was captured by sequencing in a study of T cells expressing NK-cell markers. Overall study: Sorted CD3+CD56+NKG2C+, CD3+CD56+NKG2C- and CD3+CD56-NKG2C+ T cells provided the TCR beta repertoires.

TCRdb re-called the 5' RACE reads, yielding one record per CDR3 amino acid sequence without DNA. The listing records about 540,000 distinct CDR3 sequences. There are 14 residues in the CDR3. Worth noting for this clonotype: Its matching antigen is unknown.

Findings of the study overall: Dominant NKG2C+ clonotype frequencies of about 1.0-8% of CD8+ T cells were measured in over 5 donors. Uncertainty persisted over the HCMV specificity of expanded NKG2C+ T cell clones.

Material: blood T cells: a sorted CD56 or NKG2C T cell subset, CD4+ or CD8+ T cells, or bulk PBMC T cells (not recorded which). The clonotype was recovered from a man in his late teens or twenties in good health. This chain links TRBV12-3 or TRBV12-4 with TRBJ2-3; without DNA, the TCRdb call of TRBD1 cannot be checked. The CDR3 is CASSPSGRENTQYF.